This TCR beta chain was profiled in a study of PD-L1 blockade in urothelial cancer. Study details: Investigators checked blood 3 weeks (second dose) and 6 weeks after treatment start. Peripheral blood specimens exhibited a median yield of approximately 140,000 T cells.

Overall study findings and caveats: Patients who had durable benefit saw their tumor-associated blood clones expand more at 3 weeks. Better survival was forecast by a pretreatment blood TCR clonality below the median.

Libraries were prepared by immunoSEQ multiplex PCR; TCRdb keeps only in-frame clonotypes and omits some of them. The repertoire consists of 40,000 to 55,000 clones, with about 87% occurring once and the leading ten covering about 5.8%. Regarding this clone: Its antigen is unidentified.

Germline V CDR1 and CDR2: SGHRS, YFSETQ. V lost 0 bases to trimming and J lost 2 bases; unmatched junction nucleotides: 5. The CDR3 sequence is 18 residues long. This material consisted of PBMCs, taken around atezolizumab (anti-PD-L1) treatment. V usage is TRBV5-1 and J usage is TRBJ2-1; TRBD2 aligns across 13 bases. The clonotype was recovered from a man aged 35-49 years with urothelial cancer. The CDR3 region has the DNA TGCGCCAGCAGCTTGGTACTAGCGGGAGGGCCCCCCTACAATGAGCAGTTCTTC. It yields the protein CASSLVLAGGPPYNEQFF.